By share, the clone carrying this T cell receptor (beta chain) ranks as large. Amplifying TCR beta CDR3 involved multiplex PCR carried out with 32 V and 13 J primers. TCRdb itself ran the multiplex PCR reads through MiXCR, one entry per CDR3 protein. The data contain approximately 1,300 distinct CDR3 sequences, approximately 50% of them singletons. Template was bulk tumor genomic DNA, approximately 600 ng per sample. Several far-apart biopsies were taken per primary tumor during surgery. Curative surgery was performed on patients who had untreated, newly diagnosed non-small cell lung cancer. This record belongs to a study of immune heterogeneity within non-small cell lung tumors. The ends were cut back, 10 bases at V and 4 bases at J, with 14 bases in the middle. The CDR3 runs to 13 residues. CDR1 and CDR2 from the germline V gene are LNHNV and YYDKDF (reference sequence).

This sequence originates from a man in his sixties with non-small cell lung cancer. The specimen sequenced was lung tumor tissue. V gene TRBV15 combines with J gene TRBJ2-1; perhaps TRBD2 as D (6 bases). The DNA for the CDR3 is TGTGCCATTGCCGCGGGATGGTACAATGAGCAGTTCTTC. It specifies CAIAAGWYNEQFF.